The sequence of this TCR beta chain was determined in a study of early T cells in non-severe SARS-CoV-2 infection. Each CDR3 protein gets one entry after TCRdb re-called the 5' RACE reads with MiXCR. Of more than 55,000 distinct CDR3 sequences detected, approximately 12% appear once; the ten largest clones hold 1.3% to 1.5%. Trimming took off 1 base at V and 7 bases at J, with 10 bases between the two ends. The CDR3 is 14 amino acids. Germline CDR1 is LGHNA and CDR2 is YSLEER. The chain joins TRBV4-3 to TRBJ2-2; tentatively, D is TRBD2 (5 bases). Sequenced material: whole blood. The source is an adult who was a healthcare worker with PCR-confirmed SARS-CoV-2 infection or an uninfected control (not recorded which). CDR3 coding DNA: TGCGCCAGCAGCCAAGGGGAGAGTGTCGGGGAGCTGTTTTTT. Its protein is CASSQGESVGELFF.